This TCR beta chain was sequenced for a study of blood T cell repertoires in COVID-19. Across the study: Whether acute or convalescent, the COVID-19 samples came from the United States, Italy and Spain. The analysed material was cDNA or gDNA that came from T cells, B-cell-depleted T cells, or PBMCs.

Clinical histories supplied by participants themselves formed the basis of cohort assignment. Recovered status in Cohort 3 required two negative PCRs, clearance, or symptom resolution. Deletions cut 1 base from V and 0 bases from J, with 7 bases between. In germline, CDR1 is MNHEY, CDR2 SMNVEV (reference sequence). The CDR3 totals 14 residues. The data were produced by immunoSEQ multiplex PCR, yet TCRdb's version contains in-frame clones alone and is incomplete. Of about 150,000 clones listed, about nine tenths are singletons. Material: PBMCs or T cells enriched from blood (not recorded which). This receptor was obtained from a man in his fifties or sixties who had recovered from COVID-19. V and J are TRBV27 and TRBJ2-7, with D perhaps TRBD2 (6 bases). CDR3 coding DNA: TGTGCCAGCAGTTTATACGGGAGCTCCTACGAGCAGTACTTC. Translation: CASSLYGSSYEQYF.